These 10 T cell receptor beta chains came from one sample sequenced in a study of shared clonotypes between healthy human individuals. The data were produced by immunoSEQ multiplex PCR, yet TCRdb's version contains in-frame clones alone and is incomplete. Of about 1.1 million clones in the sample, about 80% were seen once. The specimen was memory CD4+ T cells from PBMCs. This sample's subset: CD45RA-negative fraction. The source of these receptors is a young man in good health. Some clones in this sample may be carry-over from other donors' samples.

This clone occurred a few times. The same CDR3 arises from other DNA sequences in this sample as well. The chain employs TRBV20-1 and TRBJ2-1; no firm D call. V was cut by 6 bases and J by 4 bases, with 4 bases left in between. Germline-derived CDR1 and CDR2 are DFQATT and SNEGSKA (reference sequence). This CDR3 is 10 amino acids long. The CDR3 DNA is TGCAGTGCCGTTTACAATGAGCAGTTCTTC. Protein: CSAVYNEQFF.

V and J are TRBV6-1 and TRBJ2-5; TRBD1 matches 7 bases. CDR1 is MNHNS and CDR2 is SASEGT in the germline V gene. This CDR3 region has 13 residues. V lost 4 bases and J lost 5; bases outside the gene matches: 4. CDR3 in amino acids: CASSGDRVETQYF. DNA of the CDR3: TGTGCCAGCAGTGGTGACAGGGTGGAGACCCAGTACTTC.

This rearrangement joins TRBV28 to TRBJ2-1; D not certain. Germline values: CDR1 MDHEN, CDR2 SYDVKM. The CDR3 extends over 14 amino acids. Trimming shortened V by 5 bases and J by 9 bases, and 17 bases separated the two germline ends. In DNA, the CDR3 is TGTGCCAGCAGTCCCCCGGGTCACCGGTTTGAGCAGTTCTTC. Translated, it gives CASSPPGHRFEQFF.

The CDR3 loop reads CASSESRASLPVTGELFF. In DNA, the CDR3 is TGCGCCAGCAGTGAGTCAAGGGCTAGCTTACCGGTCACCGGGGAGCTGTTTTTT. V usage is TRBV10-1 and J usage is TRBJ2-2; D may be TRBD2 (5 bases). Germline V gene sequence: CDR1 WNHNN, CDR2 SYGVQD (reference sequence). V was cut by 0 bases and J by 4 bases, with 18 bases left in between. The CDR3 length is 18 residues.

This sequence joins TRBV19 and TRBJ2-2, with 9 bases fitting TRBD1. The CDR3 consists of 15 residues. Germline values: CDR1 LNHDA, CDR2 SQIVND (reference sequence). J was trimmed by 6 bases and V by 3 bases; bases with no gene match: 5. This CDR3 reads CASSILQGAPGELFF. Written as DNA, the CDR3 is TGTGCCAGTAGTATTCTACAGGGGGCACCCGGGGAGCTGTTTTTT.

The genes are TRBV30 and TRBJ2-1, with D perhaps given as TRBD1 or TRBD2 (5 bases each). Germline V gives CDR1 GTSNPN, CDR2 SVGIG (reference sequence). The CDR3 is 12 residues long. Trimming removed 3 bases at V and 3 bases at J, with 6 bases between. This CDR3 reads CAWRGDYNEQFF. The CDR3 nucleotides read TGTGCCTGGAGGGGGGACTACAATGAGCAGTTCTTC.

The sample holds many counts of this clone. The chain is built from TRBV4-3 and TRBJ2-1, with 9 bases that match TRBD2. Germline-derived CDR1 and CDR2 are LGHNA and YSLEER. The CDR3 extends over 17 amino acids. The junction had 4 bases not matched to a gene; V was cut back by 1 base and J by 0 bases. This CDR3 reads CASSQGSGRGSYNEQFF. The CDR3 nucleotides are TGCGCCAGCAGCCAAGGTAGCGGGAGAGGCTCCTACAATGAGCAGTTCTTC.

The genes are TRBV7-2 and TRBJ2-7, with TRBD1 identical over 7 bases. Germline V gives CDR1 SGHTA, CDR2 FQGNSA. This CDR3 has 13 amino acids. After removal of 1 base from V and 5 bases from J, the junction contained 2 bases not matched to a gene. DNA of the CDR3: TGTGCCAGCAGCTTAGGACAGGGAGACGAGCAGTACTTC. It specifies CASSLGQGDEQYF.

The gene calls are TRBV2 and TRBJ2-1; 11 bases align to TRBD2. The CDR3 is 17 residues long. With 6 bases clipped from V and 3 bases from J, the junction kept 10 bases outside the gene matches. Germline-derived CDR1 and CDR2 are SNHLY and FYNNEI. The DNA for the CDR3 is TGTGCCAGCAGGAGGGAACTAGCGGGAGCTAGCTACAATGAGCAGTTCTTC. Translated: CASRRELAGASYNEQFF.

The rearrangement joins TRBV5-1 to TRBJ2-1, with 13 nucleotides matching TRBD2. V gave up 3 bases and J gave up 7 bases; unmatched junction bases: 7. The CDR3 is 16 residues long. CDR1 SGHRS and CDR2 YFSETQ come from the germline V gene. This CDR3 is CASSWSGTSGINEQFF. Written as DNA, the CDR3 is TGCGCCAGCAGCTGGTCCGGGACTAGCGGGATAAATGAGCAGTTCTTC.